The present TCR beta chain was sequenced within a study of T cell responses to AZD1222 COVID-19 vaccine (dated by TCRdb to about 2021). A note on the overall study: A total of under 250 trial participants underwent TCR sequencing, of whom 200 to 220 had received two doses of AZD1222 and approximately 26 had received two doses of the MenACWY control vaccine. Trial participants were enrolled by age into 18-55, 56-69 and 70-plus year subgroups, with roughly 160, 29 and 62 TCR-sequenced participants respectively.

Turning to this clone: What this receptor recognizes is not known. The input lacks base qualities; no much larger clone sits a single base away.

The time point tag for this specimen amounts to: about 28 days (+/-7) after the second vaccine dose. AZD1222 recipients with second doses at about 4 weeks or about 12 weeks were pooled, because spike-specific TCR depth and breadth did not differ between schedules. Vaccinee samples came from UK trials COV001 and COV002, including a single-blind randomized controlled phase 2/3 trial of AZD1222 (ChAdOx1 nCoV-19) in healthy adults. Trial participant PBMC samples were collected at day 0 and day 28 after the second dose for TCRbeta chain sequencing. Summary of the overall study and its limitations: Most participants were white British and females outnumbered males, and the authors suggested that clonal diversity may have been underestimated. The vaccine-associated CD4 TCRs covered the entire spike protein, and the dominant responses fell in regions 160-218 and 743-854. Spike-specific TCR breadth and depth rose significantly after two AZD1222 doses compared with day 0 and with MenACWY recipients. Conclusions about previously exposed vaccinees are limited because only a handful of AZD1222 recipients were SARS-CoV-2 seropositive at baseline. Because no day 14 peak-response samples were available, the repertoires could be characterized only after the peak T cell response. In the small 56-69-year group, the increase in depth fell short of significance, most likely because of low power. Reportedly, almost half of the unique spike-specific TCRs recognized epitopes lying outside the regions that are mutated in the B.1.351 and B.1.1.7 variants.

The CDR3 regions of human TCRbeta chains were analyzed by immunosequencing. The source study handled its data this way. TCRs in the repertoires were compared against a reference library of SARS-CoV-2-specific TCRs that had been generated with the MIRA antigen-specificity platform. Breadth was defined as the fraction of unique TCRs that were SARS-CoV-2-associated. Depth was defined as the fraction of total T cells that were SARS-CoV-2-associated. Using the MIRA data, every spike-specific TCR was mapped to the spike region that the TCR reacted to and assigned to either a CD4 or a CD8 class. Log10-transformed breadth and depth values were compared by one-way ANOVA with Sidak's multiple comparisons tests. In its TCRdb copy, this immuneACCESS table keeps in-frame sequences only and misses some clones. Where compared with another copy, unresolved V genes explain less than half of these, and the others have no known cause. The DNA was the basis for D and trimming; V, J and clone size are from that table. In all, the sample holds under 200,000 clones, and approximately 88% of those were seen once. Approximately 0.97% of the sample is taken by the ten largest.

The CDR3, cysteine through phenylalanine, is 14 amino acids long. Only the CDR3 part of the read is kept: 42 bases, read in frame from the first base. CDR1 and CDR2 are drawn from the germline V gene (reference sequence): MNHEY, SMNVEV. At the junction V is shortened by 2 bases and J by 6 bases, with 8 bases in between. The chain is encoded by TRBV27 joined to TRBJ1-6, with the identity of the D gene unclear. This material consisted of peripheral blood, taken 28 days after the second AZD1222 dose. This clonotype originated in an adult who received the AZD1222 COVID-19 vaccine. The CDR3 loop reads CASSLSSGNSPLHF. At the DNA level, the sequence is TGTGCCAGCAGTTTAAGCTCGGGTAATTCACCCCTCCACTTT.